Each of the 25 T cell receptor beta chains below was sequenced from the same sample in a study of vaccination and CD4 T cells after COVID-19. These receptors' targets are unknown. An Oncomine TCR Beta short-read assay was used to sequence the DNA from cultured CD4+ T cells. Via MiXCR, TCRdb re-called the PCR reads, giving one row per CDR3 protein. Of more than 15,000 distinct CDR3 sequences listed, around 43% were seen once; the top ten hold 15% to 25%. The treatment was: approximately nine-day PBMC culture with coronavirus spike peptide pools or control peptides (ViraFEST assay). This material consisted of CD4+ T cells from blood, cultured in vitro, taken before SARS-CoV-2 vaccination. The receptors originated from a human donor who received a COVID-19 vaccine.

To note about this clonotype: The junction does not match germline at one end; this may be a read error. The chain recombines TRBV20-1 with TRBJ1-2; D remains unclear. CDR3 size: 13 residues. Germline CDR1 is DFQATT and CDR2 is SNEGSKA (reference sequence). The CDR3 DNA sequence: TGCAGTGCTAGCCCGGCTCTTAACTATGGCCACACCTTC. Protein product: CSASPALNYGHTF.

In its sample, this clonotype was seen a few times. The chain couples TRBV7-3 to TRBJ1-6; no reliable D call. V lost 1 base and J lost 5, with 9 bases in between. CDR1 and CDR2 from the germline V gene are SGHTA and FQGTGA. This CDR3 spans 15 amino acids. CDR3 nucleotides: TGTGCCAGCAGCTTAAAACAGATCCATAATTCACCCCTCCACTTT. Translation gives CASSLKQIHNSPLHF.

The V call is TRBV6-1, the J call TRBJ1-2; 7 bases are a match to TRBD1. Per the germline V gene, CDR1 is MNHNS and CDR2 is SASEGT. The CDR3 covers 12 residues. V trimming: 6 bases; J trimming: 2 bases; junction bases outside the gene matches: 0. The CDR3 protein is CASRDRNYGYTF. For the CDR3, the DNA is TGTGCCAGCAGGGACAGGAACTATGGCTACACCTTC.

The V call is TRBV10-1, the J call TRBJ2-2, with 7 bases fitting TRBD1. The CDR3 runs 14 residues. CDR1 is WNHNN and CDR2 is SYGVQD in the germline V gene (reference sequence). With 4 bases clipped from V and 3 bases from J, the junction kept 2 bases outside the gene matches. CDR3 amino acids: CASSVDRHTGELFF. The CDR3 nucleotides are TGCGCCAGCAGTGTGGACAGGCACACCGGGGAGCTGTTTTTT.

The count of this clonotype is one. The chain couples TRBV24-1 to TRBJ2-5; maybe TRBD2 (7 bases). CDR1 and CDR2 (germline): KGHDR, SFDVKD. This CDR3 is 15 amino acids long. Trimming shortened V by 3 bases and J by 1 base, and 11 bases separated the two germline ends. The CDR3 spells CATSDPRGAQETQYF. The DNA for the CDR3 is TGTGCCACCAGTGATCCCCGGGGGGCCCAAGAGACCCAGTACTTC.

The chain links TRBV20-1 to TRBJ2-5; 8 bases agree with TRBD2. Germline V gene data show CDR1 as DFQATT and CDR2 as SNEGSKA (reference sequence). J lost 7 bases, V lost 5 bases, and 6 bases had no gene match. The CDR3 covers 12 residues. The CDR3 sequence is CSAPGGPGTQYF. CDR3 DNA sequence: TGCAGTGCTCCGGGGGGGCCCGGGACCCAGTACTTC.

This clonotype was observed a few times. The rearrangement links TRBV14 to TRBJ1-2; 9 bases agree with TRBD1. V shed 3 bases, J shed 4 bases, and the junction held 6 bases outside the gene matches. The CDR3 spans 15 residues. In germline, CDR1 is SGHDN, CDR2 FVKESK. The CDR3: CASSHHWTGVYGYTF. CDR3 DNA: TGTGCCAGCAGCCATCACTGGACAGGGGTCTATGGCTACACCTTC.

The chain uses TRBV25-1 and TRBJ1-4; 11 nucleotides agree with TRBD1. CDR1 and CDR2 from the germline V gene are MGHDK and SYGVNS. V trimming: 1 base; J trimming: 7 bases; junction bases outside the gene matches: 11. CDR3 length equals 18 residues. The DNA for the CDR3 is TGTGCCAGCAGTGAATCTCTGGGACAGGGGGGATTGGGTGAAAAACTGTTTTTT. Residues: CASSESLGQGGLGEKLFF.

CDR3 loop: CSARVWASGGAGGAYEQYF. The CDR3 DNA reads as TGCAGTGCTAGGGTATGGGCTAGCGGGGGGGCGGGTGGAGCCTACGAGCAGTACTTC. J is TRBJ2-7 and V is TRBV20-1; 12 bases agree with TRBD2. Per germline, CDR1 DFQATT and CDR2 SNEGSKA (reference sequence). J was trimmed by 2 bases and V by 3 bases; bases with no gene match: 17. CDR3 length equals 19 residues.

The chain is built from TRBV6-1 and TRBJ1-3, with TRBD1 matching over 7 bases. V was clipped by 2 bases and J by 3 bases; unmatched bases: 4. The CDR3 is 15 amino acids. Germline values: CDR1 MNHNS, CDR2 SASEGT. CDR3 sequence (DNA): TGTGCCAGCAGTGAATTAGGGGGCTTTGGAAACACCATATATTTT. The encoded protein is CASSELGGFGNTIYF.

The chain is built from TRBV7-9 and TRBJ1-3; no reliable D call. This CDR3 spans 11 amino acids. V dropped 5 bases and J dropped 12 bases, with 11 bases sitting between them. Germline loops: CDR1 SEHNR, CDR2 FQNEAQ (reference sequence). This CDR3 reads CASSREWGIYF. The DNA of the CDR3 is TGTGCCAGCAGCCGAGAGTGGGGCATATATTTT. Full variable domain (missing parts from reference TRBV7-9 and TRBJ1-3): DTGVSQNPRHKITKRGQNVTFRCDPISEHNRLYWYRQTLGQGPEFLTYFQNEAQLEKSRLLSDRFSAERPKGSFSTLEIQRTEQGDSAMYLCASSREWGIYFGEGSWLTVV.

The V gene is TRBV5-3, the J gene TRBJ2-3; D might be TRBD2 (6 bases). TRBV5-3 is identified as an open reading frame with a role that is uncertain. V dropped 8 bases and J dropped 1 base, with 20 bases sitting between them. The CDR3 is made up of 16 amino acids. For the CDR3, the DNA is TGTGCCAGCAGCAACCCGGGACTCACCGGCACAGATACGCAGTATTTT. As protein: CASSNPGLTGTDTQYF.

The chain employs TRBV30 and TRBJ2-3; the match to TRBD2 covers 9 bases. Germline V lookup: CDR1 GTSNPN, CDR2 SVGIG (reference sequence). The CDR3 runs 17 residues. V lost 0 bases, J lost 5 bases, and 12 bases stayed unmatched. The CDR3 DNA reads as TGTGCCTGGAGTGTTGGTTTGGCGGGGGGGCCGGTAGATACGCAGTATTTT. Protein sequence: CAWSVGLAGGPVDTQYF.

The sample holds a few counts of this clonotype. This chain uses TRBV21-1 with TRBJ2-3; the table's TRBD1 call for D was not verified on the DNA. TRBV21-1 is deemed a pseudogene. CDR3 size: 17 residues. CDR3 bases: TGTGCCAGCAGCAAAGCTCCACTGGGTCTGCGCCCAGATACGCAGTATTTT. It codes for CASSKAPLGLRPDTQYF.

V usage is TRBV27 and J usage is TRBJ1-6; D gene unclear. The CDR3 sequence is 13 residues long. Germline CDR1 and CDR2: MNHEY and SMNVEV (reference sequence). Trimming stripped 2 bases from V and 8 bases from J, with 7 bases between. The CDR3 region has the DNA TGTGCCAGCAGTTTAGCCAACTATTCACCCCTCCACTTT. Translating gives CASSLANYSPLHF.

The chain recombines TRBV19 with TRBJ2-3; either TRBD1 or TRBD2 may fit D (6 bases each). The germline V gene encodes CDR1 LNHDA and CDR2 SQIVND (reference sequence). The CDR3 is 16 amino acids. The ends were cut back, 2 bases at V and 6 bases at J, with 18 bases in the middle. CDR3 protein: CASSISPVGGRDTQYF. The CDR3 coding sequence is TGTGCCAGTAGTATATCACCGGTCGGGGGCAGGGATACGCAGTATTTT.

The J gene is TRBJ1-2, the V gene TRBV2, with D unresolved. The germline gives CDR1 SNHLY, CDR2 FYNNEI. This CDR3 contains 14 residues. Deletions cut 7 bases from V and 7 bases from J, with 19 bases between. DNA for the CDR3: TGTGCCAGCAACTCGGGAACCCCAGGAGGTGGCTACACCTTC. It codes for CASNSGTPGGGYTF.

J is TRBJ1-1 and V is TRBV4-1, with D possibly matching TRBD1 (6 bases). The CDR3 extends over 16 amino acids. Germline-derived CDR1 and CDR2 are MGHRA and YSYEKL. Trimming removed 4 bases at V and 1 base at J, with 16 bases between. The CDR3 DNA reads as TGCGCCAGCAGCCCGCTACACAGGGAAGCGAACACTGAAGCTTTCTTT. Translation: CASSPLHREANTEAFF.

The rearrangement uses TRBV27 and TRBJ1-2, with a possible D match to TRBD1 (6 bases). Deletions cut 2 bases from V and 8 bases from J, with 21 bases between. This CDR3 is built from 16 residues. CDR1 and CDR2 (germline): MNHEY, SMNVEV (reference sequence). CDR3 nucleotide sequence: TGTGCCAGCAGTTTAAATTCGGGTCGGGGGGCGGGAGGCTACACCTTC. Amino acid sequence: CASSLNSGRGAGGYTF.

As DNA, the CDR3 is TGTGCCACCAGCAGAGATTATGGTCTTGAAGCTTTCTTT. Translated, it gives CATSRDYGLEAFF. The V call is TRBV15, the J call TRBJ1-1; D is undetermined. The length of the CDR3 is 13 residues. In germline, CDR1 is LNHNV, CDR2 YYDKDF (reference sequence). Trimming removed 0 bases from V and 7 bases from J, with 9 bases in between.

This clonotype was found a few times. V gene TRBV5-4 combines with J gene TRBJ2-5, with D unresolved. The V and J ends lost 5 bases and 0 bases respectively, with 14 bases between them. Germline-derived CDR1 and CDR2 are SGHNT and YYREEE (reference sequence). This CDR3 is built from 15 residues. The CDR3 DNA reads as TGTGCCAGCAGTTACTACGGACGGTACCAAGAGACCCAGTACTTC. Translating gives CASSYYGRYQETQYF.

This clonotype was picked up a small number of times. The chain joins TRBV27 to TRBJ1-5; 11 bases align to TRBD1. This CDR3 has 14 amino acids. Germline CDR1 is MNHEY and CDR2 is SMNVEV (reference sequence). Trimming at V came to 6 bases and at J to 6 bases, leaving 4 bases not matched to a gene. CDR3 coding DNA: TGTGCCAGCAGGGGACAGGGGGGTGGTCAGCCCCAGCATTTT. Its translation: CASRGQGGGQPQHF.

This clonotype has more than one count but fewer than ten. V usage is TRBV10-3 and J usage is TRBJ2-3, with a tentative D call TRBD2 (6 bases). The CDR3 has 14 amino acids. V was trimmed by 6 bases and J by 2 bases, leaving 12 bases between them. Germline V gene data show CDR1 as ENHRY and CDR2 as SYGVKD. The CDR3 reads CAISEEGNTDTQYF. DNA for the CDR3: TGTGCCATCAGCGAGGAGGGAAACACAGATACGCAGTATTTT.

The chain recombines TRBV2 with TRBJ1-2, with 7 bases aligning to TRBD1. This CDR3 is 18 amino acids long. V gave up 0 bases and J gave up 8 bases; unmatched junction bases: 18. The germline V gene has CDR1 SNHLY and CDR2 FYNNEI. This chain's CDR3 is CASSEARFGAGGVRGYTF. In nucleotides, the CDR3 is TGTGCCAGCAGTGAAGCGCGCTTTGGGGCAGGGGGTGTTCGGGGCTACACCTTC.

V is TRBV2 and J is TRBJ1-6; D not certain. The CDR3 sequence is 16 residues long. Germline V gives CDR1 SNHLY, CDR2 FYNNEI. Trimming took off 6 bases at V and 0 bases at J, with 12 bases between the two ends. CDR3: CASRPAESSYNSPLHF. CDR3 sequence (DNA): TGTGCCAGCAGGCCGGCCGAAAGCTCCTATAATTCACCCCTCCACTTT.